This T cell receptor (beta chain) is from a study of shared clonotypes between healthy human individuals. Study-level points and caveats: Some clonotypes were shared by all four sorted-subset donors, while others were not shared. The non-shared ones had lower generation probabilities than the shared ones.

Positive CCR7 selection of CD45RO-negative cells yielded the naive CD8 cells, and terminally differentiated effector memory CD45RA+ cells were excluded. Donors were healthy HIV-negative adults without recent acute infections or vaccinations. V dropped 3 bases and J dropped 8 bases, with 11 bases sitting between them. Germline V CDR1 and CDR2: SEHNR, FQNEAQ (reference sequence). The CDR3 runs 13 residues. Sorted-subset replicate PCRs used around 0.2 ug DNA, approximately 33,000 T cell genomes. Method: immunoSEQ multiplex PCR; TCRdb's copy keeps in-frame clones and lacks some. The sample lists around 1,900,000 clones; just under 95% were seen once. A word on this clone: What it binds is unknown.

The TCR was taken from a man between 18 and 35 years old in good health. Some clones in this sample may be carry-over from other donors' samples. Input material: naive CD8+ T cells from PBMCs. V is TRBV7-9 and J is TRBJ2-1; no clear D. The CDR3 DNA is TGTGCCAGCAGCTTCGCCGCATTCGATGAGCAGTTCTTC. Translating gives CASSFAAFDEQFF.